Shown below are 20 T cell receptor beta chains from a single sample sequenced in a study of T cell responses to AZD1222 COVID-19 vaccine. This table comes from immunoSEQ multiplex PCR, and its TCRdb copy is limited to in-frame clones, with some not included. The table shows some 140,000 clones, with around 90% occurring only once. This specimen consisted of peripheral blood, obtained on day 0 of AZD1222 vaccination. The receptors originated from an adult in good health.

This sequence joins TRBV7-3 and TRBJ1-1, with a tentative D call TRBD1 (5 bases). Germline V gene sequence: CDR1 SGHTA, CDR2 FQGTGA. This CDR3 contains 14 residues. Trimming stripped 5 bases from V and 6 bases from J, with 16 bases between. CDR3 DNA sequence: TGTGCCAGCAGCCCGATGGGGGGGAGAGCTGAAGCTTTCTTT. Its translation is CASSPMGGRAEAFF.

The V call is TRBV9, the J call TRBJ2-5; D unclear. The germline gives CDR1 SGDLS, CDR2 YYNGEE. The CDR3 is made up of 15 amino acids. The germline V and J ends were trimmed by 2 bases and 0 bases, with 11 bases remaining between them. The CDR3 reads CASSVSSKYQETQYF. The CDR3 nucleotides read TGTGCCAGCAGCGTCAGCTCTAAGTACCAAGAGACCCAGTACTTC. Drawing the rest from reference TRBV9 and TRBJ2-5, the complete variable domain is DSGVTQTPKHLITATGQRVTLRCSPRSGDLSVYWYQQSLDQGLQFLIQYYNGEERAKGNILERFSAQQFPDLHSELNLSSLELGDSALYFCASSVSSKYQETQYFGPGTRLLVL.

The genes are TRBV9 and TRBJ1-2; TRBD1 is a possible D gene (5 bases). V dropped 2 bases and J dropped 2 bases, with 16 bases sitting between them. Germline loops: CDR1 SGDLS, CDR2 YYNGEE. The CDR3 is 16 amino acids. The CDR3 region has the DNA TGTGCCAGCAGCGTTGGTGGGGCGACAGAAAACTATGGCTACACCTTC. Protein sequence: CASSVGGATENYGYTF.

V is TRBV5-1 and J is TRBJ2-7; 16 nucleotides match TRBD2. Germline V gives CDR1 SGHRS, CDR2 YFSETQ. V was clipped by 3 bases and J by 2 bases; unmatched bases: 17. This CDR3 is 21 amino acids long. CDR3 region: CASSWGRAPGLAGGPTYEQYF. The CDR3 DNA reads as TGCGCCAGCAGCTGGGGCCGTGCTCCGGGACTAGCGGGAGGGCCTACCTACGAGCAGTACTTC.

This clone was detected only a few times. V gene TRBV5-1 combines with J gene TRBJ2-7; D is undetermined. The germline V gene has CDR1 SGHRS and CDR2 YFSETQ. The CDR3 runs 14 residues. V lost 4 bases and J 0 bases, leaving 11 bases between the germline ends. CDR3 nucleotide sequence: TGCGCCAGCAGCAGGGAAAGCGACTCCTACGAGCAGTACTTC. Translating it yields CASSRESDSYEQYF.

The CDR3 sequence: CASSEGIRGTEAFF. The DNA of the CDR3 is TGTGCCAGCAGTGAAGGAATCAGGGGCACTGAAGCTTTCTTT. The gene calls are TRBV6-1 and TRBJ1-1, with D possibly being TRBD1 (6 bases). The CDR3 totals 14 residues. V lost 1 base and J lost 4, with 10 bases in between. CDR1 and CDR2 (germline): MNHNS, SASEGT.

J is TRBJ1-5 and V is TRBV19; D uncertain. The CDR3 loop spans 16 amino acids. The germline CDR1 and CDR2 sequences are LNHDA and SQIVND (reference sequence). The ends were cut back, 6 bases at V and 0 bases at J, with 15 bases in the middle. CDR3 bases: TGTGCCAGTAGGGACGGAGGAGGGTATAGCAATCAGCCCCAGCATTTT. Its translation: CASRDGGGYSNQPQHF.

This chain joins TRBV19 and TRBJ2-5; perhaps D is TRBD1 or TRBD2 (5 bases each). V was trimmed by 9 bases and J by 4 bases, leaving 21 bases between them. Germline V gives CDR1 LNHDA, CDR2 SQIVND (reference sequence). This CDR3 comprises 15 residues. The CDR3 DNA sequence: TGTGCCAGCCAGGAGGCGTTAGGGGCACGAGAGACCCAGTACTTC. It encodes CASQEALGARETQYF. Together with reference TRBV19 and TRBJ2-5, the CDR3 gives the full variable domain: DGGITQSPKYLFRKEGQNVTLSCEQNLNHDAMYWYRQDPGQGLRLIYYSQIVNDFQKGDIAEGYSVSREKKESFPLTVTSAQKNPTAFYLCASQEALGARETQYFGPGTRLLVL.

This chain links TRBV2 with TRBJ1-6; 8 bases match TRBD1. The CDR3 consists of 14 residues. Germline V gene sequence: CDR1 SNHLY, CDR2 FYNNEI. V dropped 5 bases and J dropped 9; count of bases not matched to a gene: 6. CDR3 amino acids: CASSSGQGGSPLHF. In nucleotides, the CDR3 is TGTGCCAGCAGTAGCGGACAGGGCGGTTCACCCCTCCACTTT.

This sequence joins TRBV5-4 and TRBJ1-2; the D is unclear. The germline gives CDR1 SGHNT, CDR2 YYREEE (reference sequence). The CDR3 extends over 12 amino acids. The V and J ends lost 4 bases and 8 bases respectively, with 12 bases between them. This chain's CDR3 is CASSRLGEGYTF. The CDR3 nucleotides are TGTGCCAGCAGCCGCCTAGGAGAAGGCTACACCTTC.

The V gene is TRBV15, the J gene TRBJ1-3; D is undetermined. The germline V gene has CDR1 LNHNV and CDR2 YYDKDF (reference sequence). V was pared by 1 base and J by 1 base, with 8 bases between. The length of the CDR3 is 15 residues. The CDR3 sequence: CATSRGPASGNTIYF. The CDR3 bases are TGTGCCACCAGCAGAGGTCCAGCGTCTGGAAACACCATATATTTT. The full variable domain, completed using reference TRBV15 and TRBJ1-3, is DAMVIQNPRYQVTQFGKPVTLSCSQTLNHNVMYWYQQKSSQAPKLLFHYYDKDFNNEADTPDNFQSRRPNTSFCFLDIRSPGLGDTAMYLCATSRGPASGNTIYFGEGSWLTVV.

The chain is built from TRBV29-1 and TRBJ1-5; D ambiguous. The germline V gene encodes CDR1 SQVTM and CDR2 ANQGSEA. CDR3 length: 12 residues. The V and J ends lost 6 bases and 9 bases respectively, with 15 bases between them. CDR3 DNA sequence: TGCAGCGTGGGTTCAGGTCTTGGGCCCCAGCATTTT. Translation gives CSVGSGLGPQHF. The variable domain in full, with the rest retrieved from reference TRBV29-1 and TRBJ1-5, is SAVISQKPSRDICQRGTSLTIQCQVDSQVTMMFWYRQQPGQSLTLIATANQGSEATYESGFVIDKFPISRPNLTFSTLTVSNMSPEDSSIYLCSVGSGLGPQHFGDGTRLSIL.

This chain connects TRBV19 to TRBJ1-6, with no clear D. V lost 6 bases and J lost 0, with 9 bases in between. Germline lookup yields CDR1 LNHDA and CDR2 SQIVND (reference sequence). The CDR3 sequence is 15 residues long. The CDR3 bases are TGTGCCAGTAGGGATTGGCGCTCCTATAATTCACCCCTCCACTTT. Amino acid sequence: CASRDWRSYNSPLHF. Full variable domain (outside the CDR3, taken from reference TRBV19 and TRBJ1-6): DGGITQSPKYLFRKEGQNVTLSCEQNLNHDAMYWYRQDPGQGLRLIYYSQIVNDFQKGDIAEGYSVSREKKESFPLTVTSAQKNPTAFYLCASRDWRSYNSPLHFGNGTRLTVT.

The chain links TRBV7-8 to TRBJ2-3, with a tentative D call TRBD1 (5 bases). The V end lost 5 bases, the J end lost 6 bases, and 15 bases lay between the germline ends. The CDR3 is 14 amino acids. Germline V gene data show CDR1 as SGHVS and CDR2 as FQNEAQ. The CDR3 is CASSLQDSRDTQYF. In DNA, the CDR3 is TGTGCCAGCAGCCTACAGGATTCACGGGATACGCAGTATTTT.

Written as DNA, the CDR3 is TGTGCCACCAGCAGAAGCCGGACAGGGAAAATATACGAGCAGTACTTC. The encoded protein is CATSRSRTGKIYEQYF. This chain links TRBV15 with TRBJ2-7; TRBD1 agrees at 8 bases. The V gene end was trimmed by 2 bases and the J gene end by 4 bases; junction bases not matched to a gene: 10. This CDR3 has 16 amino acids. Looked up from germline, CDR1 is LNHNV and CDR2 is YYDKDF (reference sequence).

The chain combines TRBV28 with TRBJ1-2; D unclear. Germline values: CDR1 MDHEN, CDR2 SYDVKM. V was trimmed by 6 bases and J by 5 bases, leaving 13 bases between them. The length of the CDR3 is 13 residues. CDR3 coding DNA: TGTGCCAGCAGACGTGGCACTAGATATGGCTACACCTTC. It is translated as CASRRGTRYGYTF.

This chain links TRBV30 with TRBJ1-1; D not resolved. The germline CDR1 and CDR2 sequences are GTSNPN and SVGIG (reference sequence). The V and J ends lost 5 bases and 6 bases respectively, with 10 bases between them. The CDR3 totals 11 residues. The CDR3 DNA reads as TGTGCCTGGTCGAACAGAGCTGAAGCTTTCTTT. Its translation: CAWSNRAEAFF.

This clone was seen a few times. V gene TRBV27 combines with J gene TRBJ1-2; possibly TRBD1 for D (5 bases). The germline V gene encodes CDR1 MNHEY and CDR2 SMNVEV (reference sequence). The CDR3 has 15 amino acids. Trimming removed 3 bases from V and 7 bases from J, with 18 bases in between. CDR3 nucleotides: TGTGCCAGCAGTTTGTCCCCGGGACGATTTATTGGCTACACCTTC. It yields the protein CASSLSPGRFIGYTF.

The chain carries TRBV4-2 and TRBJ2-1; D is undetermined. The CDR3 sequence is 18 residues long. Germline V gives CDR1 LGHNA, CDR2 YNFKEQ. V lost 1 base and J lost 0, with 16 bases in between. The CDR3 DNA is TGTGCCAGCAGCCAAGGAGCCGGACCACCCAGCTCCTACAATGAGCAGTTCTTC. It codes for CASSQGAGPPSSYNEQFF.

The chain has TRBV6-5 and TRBJ1-3; possibly TRBD1 for D (5 bases). Trimming stripped 5 bases from V and 0 bases from J, with 11 bases between. Germline CDR1 is MNHEY and CDR2 is SVGAGI. This CDR3 has 15 residues. CDR3 nucleotides: TGTGCCAGCAGTAGAGGGGACCCCTCTGGAAACACCATATATTTT. It codes for CASSRGDPSGNTIYF.